A single sample gave rise to the 32 T cell receptor beta chains below, sequenced in a study of T cell responses to AZD1222 COVID-19 vaccine. The data were produced by immunoSEQ multiplex PCR, yet TCRdb's version contains in-frame clones alone and is incomplete. The table lists 100,000 to 120,000 clones, roughly 90% of them singletons. Sequenced material: peripheral blood, taken 28 days after the second AZD1222 dose. Source of these receptors: an adult who received the AZD1222 COVID-19 vaccine.

This clone was seen only once. The V gene is TRBV10-1, the J gene TRBJ1-4; D is unclear. Germline loops: CDR1 WNHNN, CDR2 SYGVQD (reference sequence). The CDR3 consists of 13 residues. The V end was cut by 6 bases, the J end by 4 bases, with 9 bases between. CDR3 sequence (DNA): TGCGCCAGCAGCCCGGACCTTAATGAAAAACTGTTTTTT. It yields the protein CASSPDLNEKLFF.

This chain joins TRBV7-2 and TRBJ2-4, with 10 bases aligning to TRBD1. The CDR3 is 15 amino acids. With V trimmed by 0 bases and J by 8 bases, 4 bases remained unmatched. Germline V gives CDR1 SGHTA, CDR2 FQGNSA. The CDR3 DNA follows: TGTGCCAGCAGCTTAGCGGGACAGGGGCTGTACATTCAGTACTTC. It codes for CASSLAGQGLYIQYF.

The chain carries TRBV6-4 and TRBJ1-2; D possibly corresponds to TRBD1 (6 bases). CDR3 length: 16 residues. The V and J ends lost 2 bases and 7 bases respectively, with 20 bases between them. Germline CDR1 MRHNA, CDR2 SNTAGT. This CDR3 is CASSDEGGQGFRGYTF. CDR3 nucleotides: TGTGCCAGCAGTGACGAGGGTGGGCAGGGGTTTCGTGGCTACACCTTC.

The chain couples TRBV28 to TRBJ1-1; D not certain. CDR3 length: 13 residues. V was clipped by 3 bases and J by 4 bases, with 9 bases between them. Per the germline V gene, CDR1 is MDHEN and CDR2 is SYDVKM. CDR3 sequence: CASSFIRATEAFF. The CDR3, as DNA: TGTGCCAGCAGTTTCATTAGGGCCACTGAAGCTTTCTTT.

The chain joins TRBV28 to TRBJ1-5, with a tentative D call TRBD1 (6 bases). V was shortened by 6 bases and J by 4 bases, with 13 bases between the two germline ends. Germline-derived CDR1 and CDR2 are MDHEN and SYDVKM. This CDR3 region has 14 residues. The CDR3 loop is CASRLDRRNQPQHF. CDR3 in DNA: TGTGCCAGCAGATTAGACAGGCGAAATCAGCCCCAGCATTTT.

V usage is TRBV5-6 and J usage is TRBJ1-2; D is perhaps TRBD1 (6 bases). CDR3 size: 17 residues. Germline CDR1 reads SGHDT; CDR2 reads YYEEEE. Between the trimmed V and J ends, which lost 1 base and 7 bases, there was a span of 23 bases. Written as DNA, the CDR3 is TGTGCCAGCAGCTTGTTCAGCCGGGACAACGGACGGGTTGGCTACACCTTC. It codes for CASSLFSRDNGRVGYTF.

The chain employs TRBV5-6 and TRBJ1-4; a possible D gene is TRBD1 (6 bases). CDR1 is SGHDT, CDR2 YYEEEE, per germline. This CDR3 region has 15 residues. With 3 bases removed from V and 3 bases from J, the gap between germline ends came to 12 bases. CDR3 protein: CASSSIQGPNEKLFF. As DNA, the CDR3 is TGTGCCAGCAGCTCTATACAGGGCCCTAATGAAAAACTGTTTTTT.

V and J are TRBV2 and TRBJ1-1; tentative D call: TRBD1 (5 bases). V was clipped by 3 bases and J by 8 bases, with 13 bases between them. Per the germline V gene, CDR1 is SNHLY and CDR2 is FYNNEI. CDR3 length equals 13 residues. The DNA of the CDR3 is TGTGCCAGCAGTGAGCCCAGGGATAAAGAAGCTTTCTTT. It translates to CASSEPRDKEAFF.

This chain uses TRBV4-2 with TRBJ1-4; TRBD1 matches at 7 bases. Germline V gene sequence: CDR1 LGHNA, CDR2 YNFKEQ. This CDR3 comprises 16 residues. V lost 3 bases to trimming and J lost 6 bases; unmatched junction nucleotides: 10. In nucleotides, the CDR3 is TGTGCCAGCAGCCACGCCCGGGGACAGTCTTATGAAAAACTGTTTTTT. Residues: CASSHARGQSYEKLFF.

This clone has a handful of counts. The J gene is TRBJ1-1, the V gene TRBV18; no clear D. The CDR3 runs to 14 residues. Trimming removed 3 bases from V and 0 bases from J, with 8 bases in between. The germline V gene encodes CDR1 KGHSH and CDR2 LQKENI. CDR3 in amino acids: CASSPHALNTEAFF. The DNA for the CDR3 is TGTGCCAGCTCACCGCATGCGCTGAACACTGAAGCTTTCTTT. The full variable domain, in which reference TRBV18 and TRBJ1-1 provide the parts outside the CDR3, is NAGVMQNPRHLVRRRGQEARLRCSPMKGHSHVYWYRQLPEEGLKFMVYLQKENIIDESGMPKERFSAEFPKEGPSILRIQQVVRGDSAAYFCASSPHALNTEAFFGQGTRLTVV.

This clone was recorded a few times. This rearrangement joins TRBV2 to TRBJ2-5, with a weak D call TRBD1 (6 bases). The CDR3 length is 14 residues. V was shortened by 4 bases and J by 2 bases, with 11 bases between the two germline ends. Germline CDR1 SNHLY, CDR2 FYNNEI. CDR3 DNA: TGTGCCAGCAGTGCGGACAGCTATCAAGAGACCCAGTACTTC. Amino acid sequence: CASSADSYQETQYF.

The chain combines TRBV7-9 with TRBJ2-3, with D possibly TRBD1 on 7 matching bases. Trimming stripped 4 bases from V and 4 bases from J, with 18 bases between. Germline CDR1 SEHNR, CDR2 FQNEAQ (reference sequence). This CDR3 comprises 16 residues. This CDR3 reads CASSSRLGGGPDTQYF. The CDR3 region has the DNA TGTGCCAGCAGCTCTAGACTAGGAGGGGGCCCAGATACGCAGTATTTT.

The chain combines TRBV5-6 with TRBJ1-1; 7 positions match TRBD1. The CDR3 has 15 residues. Germline-derived CDR1 and CDR2 are SGHDT and YYEEEE. V gave up 4 bases and J gave up 1 base; unmatched junction bases: 7. For the CDR3, the DNA is TGTGCCAGCAGCATTCACAGGGGCTGGAACACTGAAGCTTTCTTT. This codes for CASSIHRGWNTEAFF.

The chain recombines TRBV19 with TRBJ2-1; 10 nucleotides align to TRBD1. The CDR3 runs to 15 residues. CDR1 is LNHDA, CDR2 SQIVND, per germline (reference sequence). V lost 3 bases, J lost 6 bases, and 5 bases stayed unmatched. CDR3 sequence: CASSIGTGAGNEQFF. DNA for the CDR3: TGTGCCAGTAGTATTGGGACAGGGGCAGGCAATGAGCAGTTCTTC.

The chain uses TRBV27 and TRBJ1-5; TRBD1 is a possible D gene (5 bases). Germline CDR1 and CDR2: MNHEY and SMNVEV (reference sequence). Deletions cut 6 bases from V and 3 bases from J, with 12 bases between. The CDR3 sequence is 14 residues long. In DNA, the CDR3 is TGTGCCAGCAGCCACGACAGCTTCAATCAGCCCCAGCATTTT. As protein: CASSHDSFNQPQHF.

There are a few counts of this clone. V and J are TRBV20-1 and TRBJ2-3; TRBD1 or TRBD2 may be the D gene (5 bases each). The CDR3 extends over 15 amino acids. Trimming cost V 3 bases and J 3 bases, with 16 bases left between them. Germline V gives CDR1 DFQATT, CDR2 SNEGSKA (reference sequence). The CDR3 nucleotides read TGCAGTGCTAGTGTCAGGGAGAAGGGGACAGATACGCAGTATTTT. Protein sequence: CSASVREKGTDTQYF.

The chain joins TRBV3-1 (or the pseudogene TRBV3-2) to TRBJ2-1, with 11 positions matching TRBD1. V was clipped by 3 bases and J by 8 bases; unmatched bases: 3. The CDR3 loop spans 14 amino acids. Germline V CDR1 and CDR2: LGHDT, YNNKEL (reference sequence). CDR3 nucleotide sequence: TGTGCCAGCAGCCACAGGACAGGGGGCGATGAGCAGTTCTTC. Protein sequence: CASSHRTGGDEQFF.

V usage is TRBV5-1 and J usage is TRBJ2-2; TRBD2 matches 9 bases. The germline gives CDR1 SGHRS, CDR2 YFSETQ. Germline trimming cut 1 base from V and 7 bases from J; bases unmatched to any gene: 11. The CDR3 runs 17 residues. In DNA form, the CDR3 reads TGCGCCAGCAGCTTGTTGTCTAGCGGGATCCCGGGCGGGGAGCTGTTTTTT. It specifies CASSLLSSGIPGGELFF.

This clone was detected a few times. The CDR3 coding sequence is TGTGCCAGCAGCTTAGATCAGGCCGGGGAGCTGTTTTTT. The encoded protein is CASSLDQAGELFF. The V and J genes are TRBV11-2 and TRBJ2-2; no clear D. V was trimmed by 0 bases and J by 6 bases, leaving 5 bases between them. The CDR3 is made up of 13 amino acids. Germline V gene sequence: CDR1 SGHAT, CDR2 FQNNGV.

The chain is built from TRBV29-1 and TRBJ1-2; no clear D. The V end lost 2 bases, the J end lost 8 bases, and 3 bases lay between the germline ends. From germline, CDR1 is SQVTM and CDR2 ANQGSEA. CDR3 size: 9 residues. CDR3 sequence (DNA): TGCAGCGTTGAATACGGCTACACCTTC. Its protein is CSVEYGYTF.

This clone was observed once. The chain recombines TRBV5-1 with TRBJ1-1; TRBD1 aligns across 9 bases. The V segment lost 4 bases and the J segment 4 bases; nucleotides outside the gene matches: 8. CDR1 is SGHRS and CDR2 is YFSETQ in the germline V gene. The CDR3 extends over 15 amino acids. As DNA, the CDR3 is TGCGCCAGCAGCGCCACAGGGGGCCCAGGCACTGAAGCTTTCTTT. Its protein is CASSATGGPGTEAFF.

This chain uses TRBV19 with TRBJ1-1; 9 nucleotides match TRBD1. CDR1 and CDR2 from the germline V gene are LNHDA and SQIVND (reference sequence). The V and J ends lost 8 bases and 0 bases, in that order; junction bases with no gene match: 7. This CDR3 region has 15 residues. The CDR3 sequence is CASGGTGLMNTEAFF. CDR3 sequence (DNA): TGTGCCAGTGGAGGGACAGGGCTGATGAACACTGAAGCTTTCTTT. The variable domain in full, completed from reference TRBV19 and TRBJ1-1, reads DGGITQSPKYLFRKEGQNVTLSCEQNLNHDAMYWYRQDPGQGLRLIYYSQIVNDFQKGDIAEGYSVSREKKESFPLTVTSAQKNPTAFYLCASGGTGLMNTEAFFGQGTRLTVV.

This sequence joins TRBV29-1 and TRBJ1-4, with 8 bases matching TRBD1. J gave up 5 bases and V 7 bases, and 9 bases lay outside the gene matches. The germline gives CDR1 SQVTM, CDR2 ANQGSEA. The CDR3 totals 14 residues. CDR3 amino acids: CSASPNRGNEKLFF. The CDR3 nucleotides read TGCAGCGCGAGTCCCAACAGGGGGAATGAAAAACTGTTTTTT.

This chain uses TRBV7-9 with TRBJ2-1; 14 nucleotides line up with TRBD2. Germline V gives CDR1 SEHNR, CDR2 FQNEAQ (reference sequence). V lost 4 bases and J lost 4; bases outside the gene matches: 0. The CDR3 runs 15 residues. The CDR3 nucleotides read TGTGCCAGCAGCTGGACTAGCGGGAGGTACAATGAGCAGTTCTTC. Encoded protein: CASSWTSGRYNEQFF.

The sample holds a few counts of this clone. The chain recombines TRBV12-3 or TRBV12-4 with TRBJ1-2, with D perhaps matching TRBD1 (5 bases). Deletions cut 5 bases from V and 8 bases from J, with 15 bases between. The CDR3 consists of 13 residues. CDR3 bases: TGTGCCAGCAGTCACAGGAGACTCGGCGGCTACACCTTC. Protein: CASSHRRLGGYTF.

The chain couples TRBV11-2 to TRBJ2-1; tentative D call: TRBD2 (6 bases). The CDR3 contains 13 residues. V lost 5 bases and J lost 10, with 15 bases in between. The germline gives CDR1 SGHAT, CDR2 FQNNGV. Here the CDR3 reads CASSPPSTREQFF. For the CDR3, the DNA is TGTGCCAGCAGCCCTCCCTCGACTAGGGAGCAGTTCTTC.

The genes are TRBV6-1 and TRBJ1-2; 9 nucleotides align to TRBD1. Germline CDR1 MNHNS, CDR2 SASEGT. The V segment lost 2 bases and the J segment 2 bases; nucleotides outside the gene matches: 3. The CDR3 extends over 15 amino acids. The CDR3 sequence is CASSEFGTGNYGYTF. The DNA of the CDR3 is TGTGCCAGCAGTGAATTTGGGACAGGGAACTATGGCTACACCTTC.

This clone appeared a single time. The chain recombines TRBV10-3 with TRBJ1-1; D not resolved. Trimming stripped 10 bases from V and 2 bases from J, with 11 bases between. This CDR3 comprises 12 residues. Looked up from germline, CDR1 is ENHRY and CDR2 is SYGVKD. The CDR3 is CATRRGNTEAFF. CDR3 sequence (DNA): TGTGCCACCCGACGGGGAAACACTGAAGCTTTCTTT.

This clone was seen a handful of times. The V call is TRBV3-1 (or the pseudogene TRBV3-2), the J call TRBJ1-5; D is uncertain. With 0 bases removed from V and 7 bases from J, the gap between germline ends came to 7 bases. The CDR3 is made up of 13 amino acids. The germline CDR1 and CDR2 sequences are LGHDT and YNNKEL (reference sequence). This CDR3 is CASSQDTGQPQHF. The CDR3 nucleotides are TGTGCCAGCAGCCAAGATACGGGGCAGCCCCAGCATTTT.

The gene calls are TRBV19 and TRBJ1-6, with 7 bases identical to TRBD1. Germline V gene sequence: CDR1 LNHDA, CDR2 SQIVND (reference sequence). The CDR3 covers 16 residues. The trim removed 5 bases at V and 3 bases at J, leaving 7 bases unmatched. CDR3 sequence reads: CASSDRAQLYNSPLHF. In nucleotides, the CDR3 is TGTGCCAGTAGTGACAGGGCTCAACTCTATAATTCACCCCTCCACTTT.

This rearrangement joins TRBV11-2 to TRBJ1-1; TRBD1 is a possible D gene (6 bases). Per germline, CDR1 SGHAT and CDR2 FQNNGV. CDR3 length: 15 residues. V shed 6 bases and J shed 5 bases, with 19 bases lying between them. This CDR3 reads CASSPGASPATEAFF. The DNA of the CDR3 is TGTGCCAGCAGTCCAGGGGCCAGCCCTGCGACTGAAGCTTTCTTT.

This chain uses TRBV11-3 with TRBJ2-3, with 15 bases matching TRBD2. Trimming cost V 4 bases and J 4 bases; bases outside gene matches: 9. CDR1 is SGHNT, CDR2 YENEEA, per germline. CDR3 length: 18 amino acids. The CDR3 here is CASSSPWTSGGAPDTQYF. CDR3 bases: TGTGCCAGCAGCTCCCCCTGGACTAGCGGGGGGGCGCCAGATACGCAGTATTTT.